The entry that follows covers one TCR beta chain sequence. The antigen remains undetermined. Sequenced by immunoSEQ multiplex PCR; TCRdb stores in-frame clones only, minus some. The table lists 1.5 million to 2.5 million clones, approximately 94% of them singletons. CD8 cells regarded as naive lacked CD45RO, were positively chosen for CCR7, and omitted terminally differentiated effector memory CD45RA+ cells. The data stem from a study of shared clonotypes between healthy human individuals. Germline CDR1 and CDR2: MNHNY and SVGAGI (reference sequence). V gave up 3 bases and J gave up 6 bases; unmatched junction bases: 6. This CDR3 spans 14 amino acids. Notes on the study in general: Among a handful of donors, approximately 4.6% of naive CD4 clonotypes were found in common. Incomplete sequencing of sorted subsets was indicated by rarefaction despite large depth.

V and J are TRBV6-6 and TRBJ1-2, with 8 bases lining up with TRBD1. Specimen: naive CD8+ T cells sorted from blood. This TCR derives from a man aged 18-30 years in good health. The CDR3 DNA is TGTGCCAGCAGTTATCAGGGGGCGTCAGATGGCTACACCTTC. Amino acids: CASSYQGASDGYTF.